Shown below are 4 T cell receptor beta chains from a single sample sequenced in a study of T cells after yellow fever vaccination. TCRdb re-derived calls from the 5' RACE reads in MiXCR, one entry per CDR3 protein. The sample includes some 320,000 distinct CDR3 sequences, approximately 4% seen only once; the top ten take 20% to 25%. The starting material was PBMCs, obtained 5 days after the yellow fever booster vaccination. The source is a man aged 18 to 30 who received the YFV17D yellow fever vaccine.

The genes are TRBV7-3 and TRBJ2-5; D is unresolved. Germline V gene data show CDR1 as SGHTA and CDR2 as FQGTGA. The V and J ends lost 4 bases and 1 base respectively, with 7 bases between them. The CDR3 loop spans 13 amino acids. The chain's CDR3 is CASSSDGQETQYF. CDR3 DNA sequence: TGTGCCAGCAGCTCGGACGGCCAAGAGACCCAGTACTTC.

This clonotype occurred many times. The rearrangement joins TRBV4-2 to TRBJ1-1, with D unresolved. Deletions cut 2 bases from V and 3 bases from J, with 7 bases between. This CDR3 is built from 13 residues. Germline lookup yields CDR1 LGHNA and CDR2 YNFKEQ. CDR3: CASSQIGHTEAFF. The CDR3 DNA reads TGTGCCAGCAGCCAAATCGGACACACTGAAGCTTTCTTT.

This clonotype occurred a few times. The rearrangement links TRBV6-5 to TRBJ2-2, with 9 bases identical to TRBD2. V lost 8 bases, J lost 5 bases, and 9 bases stayed unmatched. From germline, CDR1 is MNHEY and CDR2 SVGAGI. The CDR3 is 15 amino acids. The CDR3 reads CASQENAGGTGELFF. The CDR3 coding sequence is TGTGCCAGCCAGGAGAATGCGGGGGGGACCGGGGAGCTGTTTTTT.

Many counts were recorded for this clonotype. This chain uses TRBV9 with TRBJ2-1, with no clear D. Germline-derived CDR1 and CDR2 are SGDLS and YYNGEE. The CDR3 extends over 13 amino acids. V shed 0 bases and J shed 8 bases, with 9 bases lying between them. The CDR3 DNA reads as TGTGCCAGCAGCGTAGGCCCCGGCGATGAGCAGTTCTTC. As protein: CASSVGPGDEQFF.